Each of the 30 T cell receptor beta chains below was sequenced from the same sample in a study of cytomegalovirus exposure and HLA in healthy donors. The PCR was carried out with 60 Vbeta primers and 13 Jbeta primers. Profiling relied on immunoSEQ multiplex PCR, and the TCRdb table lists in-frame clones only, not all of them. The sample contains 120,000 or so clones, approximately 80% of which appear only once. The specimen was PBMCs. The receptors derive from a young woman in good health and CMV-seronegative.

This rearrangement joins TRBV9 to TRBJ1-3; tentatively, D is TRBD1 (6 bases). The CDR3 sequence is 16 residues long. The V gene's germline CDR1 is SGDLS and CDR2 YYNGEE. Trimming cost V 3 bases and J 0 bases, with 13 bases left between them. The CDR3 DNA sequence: TGTGCCAGCAGCGCTGGACAGAGTAGCTCTGGAAACACCATATATTTT. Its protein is CASSAGQSSSGNTIYF.

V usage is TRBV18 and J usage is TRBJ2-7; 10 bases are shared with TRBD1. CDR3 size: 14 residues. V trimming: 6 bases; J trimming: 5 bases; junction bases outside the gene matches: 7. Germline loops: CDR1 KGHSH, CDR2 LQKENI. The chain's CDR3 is CASSRGQGVNEQYF. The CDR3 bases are TGTGCCAGCTCGCGCGGACAGGGGGTCAACGAGCAGTACTTC.

The CDR3, as DNA: TGTGCCAGTAGTATTCAGGGGTCCAATTCACCCCTCCACTTT. Its protein product is CASSIQGSNSPLHF. The V call is TRBV19, the J call TRBJ1-6, with D tentatively TRBD1 (6 bases). Germline loops: CDR1 LNHDA, CDR2 SQIVND (reference sequence). V lost 3 bases and J lost 7, with 10 bases in between. The CDR3 has 14 amino acids.

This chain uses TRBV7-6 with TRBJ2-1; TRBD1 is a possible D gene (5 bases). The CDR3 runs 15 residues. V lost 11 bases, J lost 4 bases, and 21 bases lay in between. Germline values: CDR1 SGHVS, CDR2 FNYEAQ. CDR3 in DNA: TGTGCCTCCAATACCCCAGGGTTGGGGTACAATGAGCAGTTCTTC. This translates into CASNTPGLGYNEQFF.

The CDR3 here is CASSSSTGQGINSPLHF. The CDR3 nucleotides are TGTGCCAGCAGCTCATCGACTGGACAGGGGATCAATTCACCCCTCCACTTT. This chain uses TRBV9 with TRBJ1-6; 9 bases are a match to TRBD1. The germline V gene has CDR1 SGDLS and CDR2 YYNGEE. The CDR3 contains 17 residues. V lost 4 bases to trimming and J lost 7 bases; unmatched junction nucleotides: 12. Looking up the rest from reference TRBV9 and TRBJ1-6 gives the full variable domain: DSGVTQTPKHLITATGQRVTLRCSPRSGDLSVYWYQQSLDQGLQFLIQYYNGEERAKGNILERFSAQQFPDLHSELNLSSLELGDSALYFCASSSSTGQGINSPLHFGNGTRLTVT.

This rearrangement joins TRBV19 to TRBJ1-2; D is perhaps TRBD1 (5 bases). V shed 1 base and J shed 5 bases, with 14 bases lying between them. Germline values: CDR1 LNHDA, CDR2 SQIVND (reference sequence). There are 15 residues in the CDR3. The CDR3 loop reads CASSIGENRPYGYTF. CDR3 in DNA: TGTGCCAGTAGTATAGGCGAGAACAGGCCTTATGGCTACACCTTC.

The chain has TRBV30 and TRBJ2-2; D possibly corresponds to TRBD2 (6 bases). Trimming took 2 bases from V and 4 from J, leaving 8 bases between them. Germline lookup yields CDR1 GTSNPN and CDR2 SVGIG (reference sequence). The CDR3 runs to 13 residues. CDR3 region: CAWSTGVTGELFF. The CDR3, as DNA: TGTGCCTGGAGTACGGGGGTCACCGGGGAGCTGTTTTTT. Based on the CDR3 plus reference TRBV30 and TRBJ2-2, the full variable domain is SQTIHQWPATLVQPVGSPLSLECTVEGTSNPNLYWYRQAAGRGLQLLFYSVGIGQISSEVPQNLSASRPQDRQFILSSKKLLLSDSGFYLCAWSTGVTGELFFGEGSRLTVL.

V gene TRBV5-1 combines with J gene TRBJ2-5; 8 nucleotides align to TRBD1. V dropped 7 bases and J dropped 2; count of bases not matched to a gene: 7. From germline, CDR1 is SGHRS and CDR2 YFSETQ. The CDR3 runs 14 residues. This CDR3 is CASQRDRGQETQYF. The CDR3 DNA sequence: TGCGCCAGCCAGCGTGACAGGGGACAAGAGACCCAGTACTTC.

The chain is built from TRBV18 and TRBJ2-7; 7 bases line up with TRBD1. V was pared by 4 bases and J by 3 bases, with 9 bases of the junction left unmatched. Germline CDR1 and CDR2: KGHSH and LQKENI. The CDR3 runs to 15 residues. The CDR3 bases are TGTGCCAGCTCACAATCGACAGGGTTATACTACGAGCAGTACTTC. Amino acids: CASSQSTGLYYEQYF.

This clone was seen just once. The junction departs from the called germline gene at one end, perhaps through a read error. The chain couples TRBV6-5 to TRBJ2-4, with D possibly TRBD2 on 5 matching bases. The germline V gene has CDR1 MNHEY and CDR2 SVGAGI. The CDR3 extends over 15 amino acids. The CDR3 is CASSSHSEGKNSQYF. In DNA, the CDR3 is TGTGCCAGCAGTTCCCACTCAGAGGGCAAAAACAGTCAGTACTTC.

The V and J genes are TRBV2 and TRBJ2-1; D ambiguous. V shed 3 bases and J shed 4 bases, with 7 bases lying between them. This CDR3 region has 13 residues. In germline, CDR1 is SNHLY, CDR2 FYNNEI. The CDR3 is CASSERFYNEQFF. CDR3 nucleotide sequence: TGTGCCAGCAGTGAGCGGTTTTACAATGAGCAGTTCTTC.

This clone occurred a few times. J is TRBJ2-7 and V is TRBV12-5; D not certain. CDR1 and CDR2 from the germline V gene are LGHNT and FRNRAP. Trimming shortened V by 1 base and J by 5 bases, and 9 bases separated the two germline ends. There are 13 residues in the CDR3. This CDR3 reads CASGLAPQDEQYF. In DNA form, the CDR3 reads TGTGCTAGTGGTTTGGCGCCTCAGGACGAGCAGTACTTC.

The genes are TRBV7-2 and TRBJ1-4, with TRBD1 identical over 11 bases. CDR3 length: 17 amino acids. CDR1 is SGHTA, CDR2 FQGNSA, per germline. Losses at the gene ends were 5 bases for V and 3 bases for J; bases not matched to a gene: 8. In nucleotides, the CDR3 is TGTGCCAGCAGCATACGGACAGGGGGCTTGGCTAATGAAAAACTGTTTTTT. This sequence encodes CASSIRTGGLANEKLFF.

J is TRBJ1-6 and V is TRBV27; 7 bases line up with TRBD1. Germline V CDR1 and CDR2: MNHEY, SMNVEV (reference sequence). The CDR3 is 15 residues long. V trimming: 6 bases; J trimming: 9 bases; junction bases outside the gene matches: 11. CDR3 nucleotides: TGTGCCAGCAGCGAAACAGGGGCCCTGGGTTCACCCCTCCACTTT. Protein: CASSETGALGSPLHF.

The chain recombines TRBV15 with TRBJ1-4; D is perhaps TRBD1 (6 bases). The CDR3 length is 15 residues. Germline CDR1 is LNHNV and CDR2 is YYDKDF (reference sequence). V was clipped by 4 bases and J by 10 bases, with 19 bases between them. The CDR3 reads CATSNPQGLDGKLFF. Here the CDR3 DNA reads TGTGCCACCAGCAATCCTCAGGGGCTGGATGGAAAACTGTTTTTT.

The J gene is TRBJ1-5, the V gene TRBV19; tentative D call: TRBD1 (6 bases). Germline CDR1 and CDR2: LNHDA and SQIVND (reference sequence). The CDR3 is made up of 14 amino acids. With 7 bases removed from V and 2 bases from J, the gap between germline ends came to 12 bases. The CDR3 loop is CASNEGQGNQPQHF. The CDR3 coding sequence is TGTGCCAGTAACGAGGGACAAGGCAATCAGCCCCAGCATTTT. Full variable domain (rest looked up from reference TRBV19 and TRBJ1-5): DGGITQSPKYLFRKEGQNVTLSCEQNLNHDAMYWYRQDPGQGLRLIYYSQIVNDFQKGDIAEGYSVSREKKESFPLTVTSAQKNPTAFYLCASNEGQGNQPQHFGDGTRLSIL.

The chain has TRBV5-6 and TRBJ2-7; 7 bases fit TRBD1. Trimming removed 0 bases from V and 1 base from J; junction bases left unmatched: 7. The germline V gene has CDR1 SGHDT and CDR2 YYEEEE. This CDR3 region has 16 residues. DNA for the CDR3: TGTGCCAGCAGCTTGGACCGCGGCAGGGGGTCCTACGAGCAGTACTTC. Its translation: CASSLDRGRGSYEQYF.

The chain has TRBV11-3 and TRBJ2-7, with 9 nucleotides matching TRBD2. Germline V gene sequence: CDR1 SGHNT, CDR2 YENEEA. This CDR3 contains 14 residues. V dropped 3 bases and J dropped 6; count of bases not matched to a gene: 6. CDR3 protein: CASSFGLASGEQYF. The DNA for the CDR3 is TGTGCCAGCAGCTTTGGACTAGCGTCTGGCGAGCAGTACTTC.

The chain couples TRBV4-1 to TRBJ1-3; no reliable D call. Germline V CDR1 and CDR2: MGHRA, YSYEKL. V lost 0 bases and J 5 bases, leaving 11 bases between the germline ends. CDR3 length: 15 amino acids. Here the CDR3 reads CASSQEPRTRNTIYF. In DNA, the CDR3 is TGCGCCAGCAGCCAAGAACCGAGAACTAGAAACACCATATATTTT.

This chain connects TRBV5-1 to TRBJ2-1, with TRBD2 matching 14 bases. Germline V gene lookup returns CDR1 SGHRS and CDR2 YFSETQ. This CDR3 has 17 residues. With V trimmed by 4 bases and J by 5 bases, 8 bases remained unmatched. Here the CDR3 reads CASSAGLAGGDHNEQFF. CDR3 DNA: TGCGCCAGCAGCGCCGGACTAGCGGGGGGTGATCACAATGAGCAGTTCTTC.

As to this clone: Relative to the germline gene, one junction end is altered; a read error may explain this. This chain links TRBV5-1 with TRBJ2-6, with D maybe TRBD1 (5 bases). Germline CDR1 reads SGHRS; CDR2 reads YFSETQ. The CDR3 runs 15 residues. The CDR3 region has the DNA TGCGCCAGCAGCTCCGAGGTCACTGGGGCCAACGGCCTGACTTTC. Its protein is CASSSEVTGANGLTF.

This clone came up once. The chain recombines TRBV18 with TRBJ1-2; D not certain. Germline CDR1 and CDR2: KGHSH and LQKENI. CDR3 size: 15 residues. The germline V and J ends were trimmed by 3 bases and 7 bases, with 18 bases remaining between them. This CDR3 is CASSPTPIDTAGYTF. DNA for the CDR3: TGTGCCAGCTCACCTACCCCGATCGACACTGCTGGCTACACCTTC.

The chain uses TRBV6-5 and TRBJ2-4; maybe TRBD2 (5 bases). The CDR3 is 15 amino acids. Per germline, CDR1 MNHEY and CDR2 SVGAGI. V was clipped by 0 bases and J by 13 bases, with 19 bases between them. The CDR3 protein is CASSYSSTGSQKQYF. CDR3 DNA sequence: TGTGCCAGCAGTTACTCCTCTACGGGGTCCCAAAAGCAGTACTTC.

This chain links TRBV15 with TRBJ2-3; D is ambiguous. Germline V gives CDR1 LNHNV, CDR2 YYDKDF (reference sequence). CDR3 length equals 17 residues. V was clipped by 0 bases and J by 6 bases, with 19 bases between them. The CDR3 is CATSRDLGQRSPDTQYF. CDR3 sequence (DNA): TGTGCCACCAGCAGAGATCTAGGCCAGAGGAGTCCCGATACGCAGTATTTT.

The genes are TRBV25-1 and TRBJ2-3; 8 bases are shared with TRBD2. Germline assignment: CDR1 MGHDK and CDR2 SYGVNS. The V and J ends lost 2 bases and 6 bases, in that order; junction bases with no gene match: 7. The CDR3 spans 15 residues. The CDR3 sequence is CASSEVTSGKDTQYF. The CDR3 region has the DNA TGTGCCAGCAGTGAAGTAACTAGCGGCAAGGATACGCAGTATTTT. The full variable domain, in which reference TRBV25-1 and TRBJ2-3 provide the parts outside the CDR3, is EADIYQTPRYLVIGTGKKITLECSQTMGHDKMYWYQQDPGMELHLIHYSYGVNSTEKGDLSSESTVSRIRTEHFPLTLESARPSHTSQYLCASSEVTSGKDTQYFGPGTRLTVL.

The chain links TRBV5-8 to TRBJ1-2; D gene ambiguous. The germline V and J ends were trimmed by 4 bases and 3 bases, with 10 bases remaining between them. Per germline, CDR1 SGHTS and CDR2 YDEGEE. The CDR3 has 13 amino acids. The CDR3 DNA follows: TGTGCCAGCAGCCCGCAGAGGGACTATGGCTACACCTTC. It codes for CASSPQRDYGYTF.

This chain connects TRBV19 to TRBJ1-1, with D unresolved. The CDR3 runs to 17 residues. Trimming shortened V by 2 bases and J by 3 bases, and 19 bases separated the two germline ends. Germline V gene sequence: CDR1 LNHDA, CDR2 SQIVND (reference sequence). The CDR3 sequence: CASSILTRSRADTEAFF. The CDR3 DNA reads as TGTGCCAGTAGTATACTGACTCGGTCGCGAGCGGACACTGAAGCTTTCTTT.

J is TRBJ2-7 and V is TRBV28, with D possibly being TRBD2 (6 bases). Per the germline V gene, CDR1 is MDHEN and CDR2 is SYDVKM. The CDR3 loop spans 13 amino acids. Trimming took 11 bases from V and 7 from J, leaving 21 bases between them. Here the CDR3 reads CAVLDSRGNEQYF. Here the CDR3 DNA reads TGTGCCGTCCTGGACTCGCGGGGTAATGAGCAGTACTTC.

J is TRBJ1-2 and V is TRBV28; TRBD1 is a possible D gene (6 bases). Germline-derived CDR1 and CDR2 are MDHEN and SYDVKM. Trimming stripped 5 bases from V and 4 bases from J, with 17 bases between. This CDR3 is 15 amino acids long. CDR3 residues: CASSLPGHFGYGYTF. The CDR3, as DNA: TGTGCCAGCAGTCTTCCGGGACATTTCGGCTATGGCTACACCTTC.

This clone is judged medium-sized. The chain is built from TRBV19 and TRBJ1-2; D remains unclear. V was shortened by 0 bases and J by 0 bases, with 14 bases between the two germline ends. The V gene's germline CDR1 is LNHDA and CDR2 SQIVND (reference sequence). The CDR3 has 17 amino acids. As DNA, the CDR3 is TGTGCCAGTAGTATAGATCAAAAGGTTCGGGCTAACTATGGCTACACCTTC. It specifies CASSIDQKVRANYGYTF.